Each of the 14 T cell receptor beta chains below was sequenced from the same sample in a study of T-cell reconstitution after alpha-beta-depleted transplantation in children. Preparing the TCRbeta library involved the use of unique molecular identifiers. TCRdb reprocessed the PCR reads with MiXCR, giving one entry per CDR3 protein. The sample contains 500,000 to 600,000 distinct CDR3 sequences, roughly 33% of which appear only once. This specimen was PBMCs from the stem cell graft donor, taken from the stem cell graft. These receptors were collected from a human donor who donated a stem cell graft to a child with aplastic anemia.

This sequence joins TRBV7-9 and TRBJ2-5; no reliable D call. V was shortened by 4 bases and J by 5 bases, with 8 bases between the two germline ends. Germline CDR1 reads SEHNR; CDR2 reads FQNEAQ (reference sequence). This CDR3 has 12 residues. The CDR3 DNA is TGTGCCAGCAGCTCGACCGTTGAGACCCAGTACTTC. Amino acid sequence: CASSSTVETQYF.

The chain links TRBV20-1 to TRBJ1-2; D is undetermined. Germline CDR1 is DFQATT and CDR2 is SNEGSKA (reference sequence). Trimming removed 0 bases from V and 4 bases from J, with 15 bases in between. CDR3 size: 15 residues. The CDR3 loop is CSARENKGRLYGYTF. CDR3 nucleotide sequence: TGCAGTGCTAGAGAAAATAAAGGCAGACTCTATGGCTACACCTTC.

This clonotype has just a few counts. The CDR3 DNA sequence: TGTGCCAGCAGCTGGCAGGGATTGGGGACTGAAGCTTTCTTT. Residues: CASSWQGLGTEAFF. The genes are TRBV7-9 and TRBJ1-1, with D possibly being TRBD1 (5 bases). Per the germline V gene, CDR1 is SEHNR and CDR2 is FQNEAQ (reference sequence). The CDR3 has 14 amino acids. V was cut by 4 bases and J by 5 bases, with 14 bases left in between.

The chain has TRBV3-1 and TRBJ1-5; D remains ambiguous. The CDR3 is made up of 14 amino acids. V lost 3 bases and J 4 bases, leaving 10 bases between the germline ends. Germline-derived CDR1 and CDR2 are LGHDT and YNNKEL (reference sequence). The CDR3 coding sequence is TGTGCCAGCAGCCAGGCAGCGGTAAATCAGCCCCAGCATTTT. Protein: CASSQAAVNQPQHF. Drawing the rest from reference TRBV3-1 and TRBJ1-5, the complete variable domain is DTAVSQTPKYLVTQMGNDKSIKCEQNLGHDTMYWYKQDSKKFLKIMFSYNNKELIINETVPNRFSPKSPDKAHLNLHINSLELGDSAVYFCASSQAAVNQPQHFGDGTRLSIL.

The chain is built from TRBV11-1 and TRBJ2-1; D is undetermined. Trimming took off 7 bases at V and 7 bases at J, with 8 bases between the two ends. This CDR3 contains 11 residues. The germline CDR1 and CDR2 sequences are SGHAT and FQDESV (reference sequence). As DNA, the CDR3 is TGTGCCAGCAAGGCTCTTAATGAGCAGTTCTTC. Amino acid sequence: CASKALNEQFF.

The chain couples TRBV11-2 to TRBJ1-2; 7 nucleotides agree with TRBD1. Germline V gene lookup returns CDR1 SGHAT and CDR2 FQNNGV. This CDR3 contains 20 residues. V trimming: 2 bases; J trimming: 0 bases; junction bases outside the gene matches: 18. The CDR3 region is CASSLSPFNRGPDANYGYTF. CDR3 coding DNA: TGTGCCAGCAGCTTATCCCCTTTCAACAGGGGCCCCGACGCTAACTATGGCTACACCTTC.

The CDR3 coding sequence is TGTGCCAGCAGCGCGGAAACGTTTCCAGATACGCAGTATTTT. Translating gives CASSAETFPDTQYF. The chain is built from TRBV3-1 and TRBJ2-3; D is unresolved. The CDR3 runs 14 residues. Germline CDR1 reads LGHDT; CDR2 reads YNNKEL (reference sequence). Trimming removed 5 bases from V and 4 bases from J, with 13 bases in between.

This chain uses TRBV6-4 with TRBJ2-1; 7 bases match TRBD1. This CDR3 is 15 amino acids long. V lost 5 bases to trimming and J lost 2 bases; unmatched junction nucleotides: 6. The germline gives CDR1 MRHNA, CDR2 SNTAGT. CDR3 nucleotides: TGTGCCAGCAGTTCCCGACAGGGACCCTACAATGAGCAGTTCTTC. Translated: CASSSRQGPYNEQFF.

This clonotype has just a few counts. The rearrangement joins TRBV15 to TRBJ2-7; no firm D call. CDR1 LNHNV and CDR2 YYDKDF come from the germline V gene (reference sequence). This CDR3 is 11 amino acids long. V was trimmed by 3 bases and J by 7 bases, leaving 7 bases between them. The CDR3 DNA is TGTGCCACCAGCAGCGGCGTTGAGCAGTACTTC. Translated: CATSSGVEQYF.

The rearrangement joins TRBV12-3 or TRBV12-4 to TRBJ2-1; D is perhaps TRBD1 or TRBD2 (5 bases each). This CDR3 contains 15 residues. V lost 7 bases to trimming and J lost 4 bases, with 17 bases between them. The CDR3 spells CASTMGLAEYNEQFF. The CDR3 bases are TGTGCCAGCACCATGGGGCTAGCTGAGTACAATGAGCAGTTCTTC.

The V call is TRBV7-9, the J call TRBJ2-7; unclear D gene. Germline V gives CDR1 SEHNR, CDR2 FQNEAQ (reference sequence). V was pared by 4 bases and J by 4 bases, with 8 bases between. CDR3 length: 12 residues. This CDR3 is CASSSIRYEQYF. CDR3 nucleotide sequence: TGTGCCAGCAGCTCCATAAGGTACGAGCAGTACTTC.

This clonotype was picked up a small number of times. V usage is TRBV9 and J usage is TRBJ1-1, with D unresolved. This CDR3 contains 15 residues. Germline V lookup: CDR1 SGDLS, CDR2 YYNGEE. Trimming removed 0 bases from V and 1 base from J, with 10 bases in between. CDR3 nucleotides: TGTGCCAGCAGCGTAGACGCCCAGCCGAACACTGAAGCTTTCTTT. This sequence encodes CASSVDAQPNTEAFF.

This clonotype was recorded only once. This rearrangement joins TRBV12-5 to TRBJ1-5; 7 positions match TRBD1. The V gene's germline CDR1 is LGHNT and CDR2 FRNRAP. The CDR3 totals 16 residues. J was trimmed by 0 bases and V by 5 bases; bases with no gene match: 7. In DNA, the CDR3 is TGTGCTAGTGGTCCCCGGGACAGCAATAGCAATCAGCCCCAGCATTTT. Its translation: CASGPRDSNSNQPQHF.

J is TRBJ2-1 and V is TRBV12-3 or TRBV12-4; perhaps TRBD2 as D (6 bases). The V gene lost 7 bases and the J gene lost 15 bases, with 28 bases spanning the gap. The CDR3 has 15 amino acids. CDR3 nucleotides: TGTGCCAGCACTCCAGGAGGGGAAGGGGTTCCCGCAGGGTTCTTC. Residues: CASTPGGEGVPAGFF.